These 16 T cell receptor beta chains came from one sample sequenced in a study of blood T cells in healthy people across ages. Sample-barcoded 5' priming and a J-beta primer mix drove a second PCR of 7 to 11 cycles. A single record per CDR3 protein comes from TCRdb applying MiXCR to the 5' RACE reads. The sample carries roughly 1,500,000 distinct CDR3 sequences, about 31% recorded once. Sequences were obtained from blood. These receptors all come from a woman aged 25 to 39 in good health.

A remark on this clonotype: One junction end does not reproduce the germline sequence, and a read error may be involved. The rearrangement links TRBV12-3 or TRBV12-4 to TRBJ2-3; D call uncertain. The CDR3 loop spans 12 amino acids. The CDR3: CASSLEEDTRYF. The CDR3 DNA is TGTGCCAGCAGTTTAGAAGAAGATACGCGGTATTTT.

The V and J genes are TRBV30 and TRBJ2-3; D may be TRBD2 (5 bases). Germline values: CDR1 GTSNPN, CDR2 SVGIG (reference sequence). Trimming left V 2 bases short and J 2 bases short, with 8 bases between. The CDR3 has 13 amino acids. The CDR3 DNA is TGTGCCTGGAGTATGGAGGTCACAGATACGCAGTATTTT. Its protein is CAWSMEVTDTQYF.

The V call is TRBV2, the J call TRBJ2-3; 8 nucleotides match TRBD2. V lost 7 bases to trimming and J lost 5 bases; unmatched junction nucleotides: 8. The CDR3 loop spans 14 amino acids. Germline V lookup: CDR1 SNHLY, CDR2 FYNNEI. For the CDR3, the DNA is TGTGCCAGCAAGCCAACTAGCGGTAGAGATACGCAGTATTTT. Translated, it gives CASKPTSGRDTQYF.

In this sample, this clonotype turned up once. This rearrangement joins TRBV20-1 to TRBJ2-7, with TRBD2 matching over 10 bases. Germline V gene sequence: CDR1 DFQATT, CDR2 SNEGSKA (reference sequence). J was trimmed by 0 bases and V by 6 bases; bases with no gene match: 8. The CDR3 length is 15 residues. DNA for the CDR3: TGCAGTGCCACCCAGAGCGGGGGGGCCTCCTACGAGCAGTACTTC. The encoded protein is CSATQSGGASYEQYF.

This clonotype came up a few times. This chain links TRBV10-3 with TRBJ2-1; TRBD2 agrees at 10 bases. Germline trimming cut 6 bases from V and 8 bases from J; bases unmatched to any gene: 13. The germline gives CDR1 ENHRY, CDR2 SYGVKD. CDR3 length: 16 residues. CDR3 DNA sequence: TGTGCCATCAGCGCGTTCCTAGCGGGGGCCAGCGATGAGCAGTTCTTC. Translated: CAISAFLAGASDEQFF.

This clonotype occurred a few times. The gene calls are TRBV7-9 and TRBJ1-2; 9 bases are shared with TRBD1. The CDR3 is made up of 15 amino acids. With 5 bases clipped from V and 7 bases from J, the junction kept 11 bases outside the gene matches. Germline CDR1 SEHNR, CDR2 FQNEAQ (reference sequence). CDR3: CASSPLLQGAGGYTF. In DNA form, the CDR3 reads TGTGCCAGCAGCCCATTGTTACAGGGGGCAGGTGGCTACACCTTC.

The chain's CDR3 is CASSPIAGENTDTQYF. The DNA of the CDR3 is TGTGCCAGCAGCCCCATAGCGGGAGAAAACACAGATACGCAGTATTTT. V and J are TRBV3-1 and TRBJ2-3; 9 nucleotides align to TRBD2. V shed 4 bases, J shed 2 bases, and the junction held 7 bases outside the gene matches. The germline V gene has CDR1 LGHDT and CDR2 YNNKEL (reference sequence). CDR3 length equals 16 residues.

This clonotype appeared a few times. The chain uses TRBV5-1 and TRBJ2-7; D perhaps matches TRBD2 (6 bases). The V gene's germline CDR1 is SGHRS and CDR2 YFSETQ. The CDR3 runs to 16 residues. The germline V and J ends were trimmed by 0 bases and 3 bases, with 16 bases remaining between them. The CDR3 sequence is CASSLAGGAKFYEQYF. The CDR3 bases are TGCGCCAGCAGCTTGGCCGGCGGGGCTAAATTCTACGAGCAGTACTTC.

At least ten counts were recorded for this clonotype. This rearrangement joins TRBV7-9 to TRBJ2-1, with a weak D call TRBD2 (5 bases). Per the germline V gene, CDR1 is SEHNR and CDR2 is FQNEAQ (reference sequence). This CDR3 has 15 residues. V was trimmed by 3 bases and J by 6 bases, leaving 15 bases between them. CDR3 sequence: CASSLPRRLGNEQFF. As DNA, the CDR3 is TGTGCCAGCAGCTTGCCCAGGAGGCTGGGCAATGAGCAGTTCTTC.

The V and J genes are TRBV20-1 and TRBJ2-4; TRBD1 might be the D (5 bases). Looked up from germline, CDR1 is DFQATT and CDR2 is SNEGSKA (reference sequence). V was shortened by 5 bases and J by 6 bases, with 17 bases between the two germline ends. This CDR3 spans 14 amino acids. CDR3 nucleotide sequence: TGCAGTGCTGCGCAGGGTTTGGGCAGAAACATTCAGTACTTC. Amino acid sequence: CSAAQGLGRNIQYF.

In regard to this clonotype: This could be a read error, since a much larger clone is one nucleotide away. The CDR3 protein is CASSEGTSYLHSYGQYF. DNA for the CDR3: TGTGCCAGCAGTGAGGGGACTTCTTACCTGCACTCCTACGGGCAGTACTTC. V gene TRBV6-1 combines with J gene TRBJ2-5; tentatively, D is TRBD2 (6 bases). The CDR3 length is 17 residues. The germline CDR1 and CDR2 sequences are MNHNS and SASEGT. Trimming removed 3 bases from V and 11 bases from J, with 28 bases in between.

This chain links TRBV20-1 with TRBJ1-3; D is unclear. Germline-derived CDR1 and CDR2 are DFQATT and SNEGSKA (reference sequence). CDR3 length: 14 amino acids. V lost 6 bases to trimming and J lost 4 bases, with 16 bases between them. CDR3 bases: TGCAGTGCCGCCGGACGGGGATTAGGAAACACCATATATTTT. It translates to CSAAGRGLGNTIYF.

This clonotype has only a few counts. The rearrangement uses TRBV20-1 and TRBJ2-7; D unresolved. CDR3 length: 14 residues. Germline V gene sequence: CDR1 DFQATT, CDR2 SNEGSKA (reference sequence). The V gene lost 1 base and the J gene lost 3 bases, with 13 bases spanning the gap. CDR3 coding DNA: TGCAGTGCTAGAGCCGCGGACCGAGGCTACGAGCAGTACTTC. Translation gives CSARAADRGYEQYF.

CDR3 nucleotide sequence: TGTGCCAGCAGTTTTAATTCTTGGTTGGGCTACACCTTC. Translating it yields CASSFNSWLGYTF. The chain couples TRBV12-3 or TRBV12-4 to TRBJ1-2; D is uncertain. This CDR3 contains 13 residues. Trimming removed 3 bases from V and 8 bases from J, with 13 bases in between.

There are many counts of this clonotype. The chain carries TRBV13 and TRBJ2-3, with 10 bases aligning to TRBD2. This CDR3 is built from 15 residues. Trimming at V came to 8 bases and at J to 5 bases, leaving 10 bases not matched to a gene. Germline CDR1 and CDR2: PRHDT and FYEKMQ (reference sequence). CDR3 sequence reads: CASARASGGGDTQYF. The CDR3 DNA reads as TGTGCCAGCGCGAGGGCTAGCGGGGGTGGAGATACGCAGTATTTT.

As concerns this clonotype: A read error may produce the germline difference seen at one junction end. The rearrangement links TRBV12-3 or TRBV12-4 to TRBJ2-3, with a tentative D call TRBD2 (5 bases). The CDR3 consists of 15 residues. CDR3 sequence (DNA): TGTGCCAGCAGTTTGGTGGGAGTGAGCACAGATATGCAGTATTTT. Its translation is CASSLVGVSTDMQYF.